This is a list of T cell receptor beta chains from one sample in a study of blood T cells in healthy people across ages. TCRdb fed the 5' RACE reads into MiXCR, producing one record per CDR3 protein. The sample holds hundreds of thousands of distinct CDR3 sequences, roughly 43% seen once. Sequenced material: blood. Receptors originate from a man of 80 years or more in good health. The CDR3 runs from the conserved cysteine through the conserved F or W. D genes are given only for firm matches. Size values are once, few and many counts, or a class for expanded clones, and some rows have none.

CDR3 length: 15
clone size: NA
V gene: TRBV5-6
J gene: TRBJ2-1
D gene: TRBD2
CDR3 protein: CASSLAGLSYNEQFF
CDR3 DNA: TGTGCCAGCAGCTTGGCGGGACTAAGCTACAATGAGCAGTTCTTC

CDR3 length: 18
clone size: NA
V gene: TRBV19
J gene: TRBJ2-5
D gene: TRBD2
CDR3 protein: CASSKRPGTSGGQETQYF
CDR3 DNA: TGTGCCAGTAGTAAACGCCCCGGGACTAGCGGGGGACAAGAGACCCAGTACTTC

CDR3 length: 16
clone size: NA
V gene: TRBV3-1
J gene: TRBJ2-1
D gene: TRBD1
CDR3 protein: CASSLAGQGPYNEQFF
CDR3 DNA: TGTGCCAGCAGCCTCGCGGGACAGGGACCCTACAATGAGCAGTTCTTC

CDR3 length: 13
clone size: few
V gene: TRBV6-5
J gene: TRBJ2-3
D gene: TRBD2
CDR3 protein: CASSNSGRNTQYF
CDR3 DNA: TGTGCCAGCAGTAATAGCGGGAGGAATACGCAGTATTTT

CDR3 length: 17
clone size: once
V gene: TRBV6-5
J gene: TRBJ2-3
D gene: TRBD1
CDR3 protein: CASSLGQGRGGTDTQYF
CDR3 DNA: TGTGCCAGCAGTTTGGGACAGGGGAGAGGCGGCACAGATACGCAGTATTTT

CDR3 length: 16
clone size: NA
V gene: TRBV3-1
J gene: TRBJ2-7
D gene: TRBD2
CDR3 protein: CASSQEGTSGRFEQYF
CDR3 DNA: TGTGCCAGCAGCCAGGAAGGGACTAGCGGGAGGTTCGAGCAGTACTTC

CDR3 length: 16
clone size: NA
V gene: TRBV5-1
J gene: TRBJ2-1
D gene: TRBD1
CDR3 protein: CASSLANRDRGYEQFF
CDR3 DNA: TGCGCCAGCAGCTTGGCGAACCGGGACAGGGGTTATGAGCAGTTCTTC

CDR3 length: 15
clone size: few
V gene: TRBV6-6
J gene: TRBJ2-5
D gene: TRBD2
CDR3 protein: CASTILAGMWETQYF
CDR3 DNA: TGTGCCAGCACTATACTAGCGGGGATGTGGGAGACCCAGTACTTC

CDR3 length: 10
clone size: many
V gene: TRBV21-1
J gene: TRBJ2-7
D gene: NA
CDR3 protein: CFVWGYEQYF
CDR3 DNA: TGTTTCGTCTGGGGTTACGAGCAGTACTTC

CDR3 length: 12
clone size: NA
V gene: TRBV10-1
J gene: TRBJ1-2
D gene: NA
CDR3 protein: CASSEEGGGYTF
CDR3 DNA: TGCGCCAGCAGTGAGGAGGGAGGTGGCTACACCTTC

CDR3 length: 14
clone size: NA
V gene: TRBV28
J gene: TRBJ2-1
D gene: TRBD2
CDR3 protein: CASKSGVPGNEQFF
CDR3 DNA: TGTGCCAGCAAGAGCGGGGTCCCTGGGAATGAGCAGTTCTTC

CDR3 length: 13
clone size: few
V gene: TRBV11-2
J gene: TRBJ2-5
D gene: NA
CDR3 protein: CASSPSSRETQYF
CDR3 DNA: TGTGCCAGCAGCCCAAGTAGCCGAGAGACCCAGTACTTC

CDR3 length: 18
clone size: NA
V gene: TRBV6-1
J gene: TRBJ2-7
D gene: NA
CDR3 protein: CASSLTLVPTRRSYEQYF
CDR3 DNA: TGTGCCAGCAGCTTGACCCTGGTTCCCACGAGGAGATCCTACGAGCAGTACTTC

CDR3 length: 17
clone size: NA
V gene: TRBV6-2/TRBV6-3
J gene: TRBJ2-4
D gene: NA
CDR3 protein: CAGSSPIPGDAKNIQYF
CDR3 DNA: TGTGCCGGCAGTTCCCCCATCCCGGGGGACGCCAAAAACATTCAGTACTTC

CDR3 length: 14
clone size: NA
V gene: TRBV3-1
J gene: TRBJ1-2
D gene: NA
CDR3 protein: CASSLQRVNYGYTF
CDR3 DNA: TGTGCCAGCAGCCTTCAGCGTGTAAACTATGGCTACACCTTC

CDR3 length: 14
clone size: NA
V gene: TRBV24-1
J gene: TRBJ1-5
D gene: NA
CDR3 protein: CATSDFRSMRPQHF
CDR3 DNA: TGTGCCACCAGTGATTTCCGATCGATGCGGCCCCAGCATTTT

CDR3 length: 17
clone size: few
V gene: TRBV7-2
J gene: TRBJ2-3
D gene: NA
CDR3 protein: CASSLTRGRRGIDTQYF
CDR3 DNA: TGTGCCAGCAGCTTAACTCGGGGACGGAGGGGAATAGATACGCAGTATTTT

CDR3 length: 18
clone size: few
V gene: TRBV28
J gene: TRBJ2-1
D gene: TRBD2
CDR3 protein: CASRPSLPGLAVYNEQFF
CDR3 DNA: TGTGCCAGCAGACCCTCCTTACCGGGACTAGCGGTCTACAATGAGCAGTTCTTC

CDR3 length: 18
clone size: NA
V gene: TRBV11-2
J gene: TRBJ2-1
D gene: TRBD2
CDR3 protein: CASSLRTISGPSYNEQFF
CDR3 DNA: TGTGCCAGCAGCTTACGGACTATTAGCGGGCCCTCTTACAATGAGCAGTTCTTC

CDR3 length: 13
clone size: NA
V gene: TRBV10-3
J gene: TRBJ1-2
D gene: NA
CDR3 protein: CAISEDRTYGYTF
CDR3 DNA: TGTGCCATCAGTGAGGACCGGACCTATGGCTACACCTTC

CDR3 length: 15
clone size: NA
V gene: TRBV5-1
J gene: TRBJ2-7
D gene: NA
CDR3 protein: CASSPGLSRTYEQYF
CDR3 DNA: TGCGCCAGCAGCCCCGGACTATCCCGGACCTACGAGCAGTACTTC

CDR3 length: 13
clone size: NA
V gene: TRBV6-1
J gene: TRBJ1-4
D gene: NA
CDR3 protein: CASRGQGVEKLFF
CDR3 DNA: TGTGCCAGCAGGGGGCAGGGAGTTGAAAAACTGTTTTTT

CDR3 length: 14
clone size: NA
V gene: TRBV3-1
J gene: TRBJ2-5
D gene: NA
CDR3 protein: CASSQVLGGETQYF
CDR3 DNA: TGTGCCAGCAGCCAAGTTCTAGGAGGAGAGACCCAGTACTTC

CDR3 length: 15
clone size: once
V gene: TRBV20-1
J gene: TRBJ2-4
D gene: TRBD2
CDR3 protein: CSAGNSGPHEGIQYF
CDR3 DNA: TGCAGTGCTGGGAATAGCGGGCCCCATGAGGGCATTCAGTACTTC

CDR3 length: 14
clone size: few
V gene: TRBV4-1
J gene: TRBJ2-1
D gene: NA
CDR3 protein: CASSQAQGRDEQFF
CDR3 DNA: TGCGCCAGCAGCCAAGCGCAGGGGCGCGATGAGCAGTTCTTC

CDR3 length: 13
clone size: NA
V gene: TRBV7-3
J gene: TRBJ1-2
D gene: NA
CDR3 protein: CASSPGEGGGYTF
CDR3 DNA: TGTGCCAGCAGCCCCGGAGAAGGTGGCGGCTACACCTTC

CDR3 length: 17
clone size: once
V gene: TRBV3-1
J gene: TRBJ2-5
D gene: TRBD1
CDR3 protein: CASSQGGTGGGQETQYF
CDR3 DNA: TGTGCCAGCAGCCAAGGGGGGACAGGGGGGGGCCAAGAGACCCAGTACTTC

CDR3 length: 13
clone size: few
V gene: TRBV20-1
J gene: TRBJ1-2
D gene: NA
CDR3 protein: CSAPQGGDYGYTF
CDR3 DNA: TGCAGTGCTCCTCAGGGCGGGGACTATGGCTACACCTTC

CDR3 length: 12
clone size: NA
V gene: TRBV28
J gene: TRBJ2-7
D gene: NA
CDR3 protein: CASSYTGSEQYF
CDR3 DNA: TGTGCCAGCAGCTACACAGGGTCCGAGCAGTACTTC

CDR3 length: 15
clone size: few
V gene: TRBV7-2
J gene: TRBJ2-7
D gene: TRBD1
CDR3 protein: CASSRSGTDPTEQYF
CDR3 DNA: TGTGCCAGCAGCCGGTCCGGGACAGACCCTACGGAGCAGTACTTC

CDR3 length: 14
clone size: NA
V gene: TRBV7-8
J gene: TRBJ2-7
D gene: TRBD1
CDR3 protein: CASRDRGKTYEQYF
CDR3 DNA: TGTGCCAGCAGAGACAGGGGAAAAACCTACGAGCAGTACTTC

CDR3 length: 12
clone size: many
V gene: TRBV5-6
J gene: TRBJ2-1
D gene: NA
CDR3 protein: CASSRTSTEQFF
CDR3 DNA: TGTGCCAGCAGCAGAACTAGCACTGAGCAGTTCTTC

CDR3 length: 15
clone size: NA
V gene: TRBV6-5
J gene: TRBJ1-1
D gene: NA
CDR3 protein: CASSYTGEWNTEAFF
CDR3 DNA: TGTGCCAGCAGTTACACCGGGGAATGGAACACTGAAGCTTTCTTT

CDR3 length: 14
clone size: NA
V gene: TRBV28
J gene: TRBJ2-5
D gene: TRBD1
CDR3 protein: CASRLGTDQETQYF
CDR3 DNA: TGTGCCAGCAGACTCGGGACAGACCAAGAGACCCAGTACTTC

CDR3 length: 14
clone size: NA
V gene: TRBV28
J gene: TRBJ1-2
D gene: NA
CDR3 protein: CASSPSTGISGYTF
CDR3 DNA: TGTGCCAGCAGTCCTAGCACAGGGATAAGTGGCTACACCTTC